The rows below give T cell receptor beta chains drawn from one sample of a study of cytomegalovirus exposure and HLA in healthy donors. Assay: immunoSEQ multiplex PCR; the TCRdb copy retains only in-frame clones and omits some. Here the sample spans 150,000 to 200,000 clones, roughly 80% being singletons. Sequencing was carried out using PBMCs. The receptor set was obtained from a woman under 30 in good health and CMV-seronegative. Each CDR3 is given with its conserved first and last residue. The D gene is left open where the match is weak. Expanded clones are given a class, and other clones once, few, many or no size at all.

d_call,j_call,v_call,cdr3_length,clone_size,cdr3_aa,cdr3_nt
NA,TRBJ1-6,TRBV7-2,14,NA,CASSFWAGNSPLHF,TGTGCCAGCAGCTTTTGGGCAGGTAATTCACCCCTCCACTTT
TRBD1,TRBJ2-3,TRBV6-1,14,NA,CASRTGGSFDTQYF,TGTGCCAGCAGGACAGGGGGCAGCTTTGATACGCAGTATTTT
NA,TRBJ1-1,TRBV7-9,13,NA,CASTPQTYTEAFF,TGTGCCAGCACCCCACAGACCTACACTGAAGCTTTCTTT
NA,TRBJ1-2,TRBV7-9,14,NA,CASSLFLANYGYTF,TGTGCCAGCAGCTTATTCTTAGCTAACTATGGCTACACCTTC
NA,TRBJ2-3,TRBV9,13,NA,CASRQGEADTQYF,TGTGCCAGCAGGCAGGGGGAGGCAGATACGCAGTATTTT
NA,TRBJ1-2,TRBV7-8,17,NA,CASSLEAGLTLNYGYTF,TGTGCCAGCAGCTTAGAGGCAGGGCTTACCCTTAACTATGGCTACACCTTC
NA,TRBJ2-1,TRBV7-6,13,NA,CASSATSWNEQFF,TGTGCCAGCAGCGCTACTAGTTGGAATGAGCAGTTCTTC
NA,TRBJ2-2,TRBV5-4,15,NA,CASSGSTGVAGELFF,TGTGCCAGCAGCGGATCCACAGGAGTAGCCGGGGAGCTGTTTTTT
TRBD2,TRBJ2-1,TRBV9,19,once,CASSPGLAGGSDPYNEQFF,TGTGCCAGCAGCCCGGGACTAGCGGGAGGGTCGGACCCCTACAATGAGCAGTTCTTC
TRBD2,TRBJ2-7,TRBV28,14,NA,CATEGLAAAYEQYF,TGTGCCACCGAGGGACTAGCGGCGGCCTACGAGCAGTACTTC
TRBD2,TRBJ2-1,TRBV7-2,16,once,CASSLGFGAGAPEQFF,TGTGCCAGCAGCTTAGGATTCGGAGCGGGAGCTCCTGAGCAGTTCTTC
NA,TRBJ1-1,TRBV11-3,16,few,CASSFGGARLNTEAFF,TGTGCCAGCAGCTTCGGTGGGGCCAGGTTGAACACTGAAGCTTTCTTT
NA,TRBJ1-1,TRBV27,14,NA,CASSHTVIDTEAFF,TGTGCCAGCAGTCATACGGTTATAGACACTGAAGCTTTCTTT
TRBD1,TRBJ2-1,TRBV11-2,17,NA,CASSWGQGADSYNEQFF,TGTGCCAGCAGCTGGGGACAGGGGGCTGACTCCTACAATGAGCAGTTCTTC
TRBD2,TRBJ2-7,TRBV5-4,15,NA,CASSPGLAGLYEQYF,TGTGCCAGCAGCCCGGGGCTAGCGGGCCTCTACGAGCAGTACTTC
TRBD1,TRBJ1-4,TRBV7-9,16,NA,CASSSRADRDDEKLFF,TGTGCCAGCAGCTCCCGGGCGGACAGGGATGATGAAAAACTGTTTTTT
NA,TRBJ2-5,TRBV6-6,15,NA,CASSYSINPAGTQYF,TGTGCCAGCAGTTACTCGATAAACCCGGCAGGGACCCAGTACTTC
NA,TRBJ1-2,TRBV28,12,NA,CASSFQGYGYTF,TGTGCCAGCAGTTTCCAGGGGTATGGCTACACCTTC
TRBD1,TRBJ1-1,TRBV29-1,13,NA,CSGQTGGYTEAFF,TGCAGCGGACAAACAGGGGGTTACACTGAAGCTTTCTTT
TRBD1,TRBJ1-2,TRBV5-4,16,NA,CASSWDRGLSPYGYTF,TGTGCCAGCAGCTGGGACAGGGGGCTCTCCCCTTATGGCTACACCTTC
NA,TRBJ2-7,TRBV12-5,12,NA,CASGRSSYEQYF,TGTGCTAGTGGACGGAGCTCCTACGAGCAGTACTTC
NA,TRBJ1-6,TRBV15,12,NA,CATGTENSPLHF,TGTGCCACGGGGACTGAGAATTCACCCCTCCACTTT
TRBD2,TRBJ2-1,TRBV29-1,17,NA,CSVGGPLAGGPRNEQFF,TGCAGCGTTGGAGGTCCTTTAGCGGGAGGGCCGAGGAATGAGCAGTTCTTC
TRBD2,TRBJ2-7,TRBV28,14,NA,CASSFGGFSYEQYF,TGTGCCAGCAGTTTCGGGGGGTTCTCCTACGAGCAGTACTTC
TRBD1,TRBJ1-4,TRBV30,13,few,CAWGQVSNEKLFF,TGTGCCTGGGGACAGGTGTCTAATGAAAAACTGTTTTTT
NA,TRBJ1-5,TRBV6-5,13,NA,CASQAGRTQPQHF,TGTGCCAGCCAGGCGGGGAGGACTCAGCCCCAGCATTTT
TRBD1,TRBJ1-4,TRBV28,14,NA,CASSTGTGAEKLFF,TGTGCCAGCAGCACCGGGACAGGGGCCGAAAAACTGTTTTTT
NA,TRBJ2-3,TRBV4-3,16,NA,CASSLSRGLSTDTQYF,TGCGCCAGCAGCCTTTCCAGAGGGCTGAGCACAGATACGCAGTATTTT
NA,TRBJ1-5,TRBV5-6,13,once,CASSPWGDQPQHF,TGTGCCAGCAGCCCCTGGGGGGATCAGCCCCAGCATTTT
TRBD2,TRBJ2-5,TRBV27,13,NA,CASSSGHAGAQYF,TGTGCCAGCAGTTCTGGACACGCGGGGGCCCAGTACTTC
TRBD1,TRBJ1-2,TRBV7-2,13,once,CASSPGGTGVHTF,TGTGCCAGCAGCCCGGGAGGGACAGGGGTACACACCTTC
TRBD1,TRBJ2-1,TRBV10-3,15,NA,CAISSLGTGLYEQFF,TGTGCCATCAGCTCCTTGGGGACAGGGCTGTATGAGCAGTTCTTC
NA,TRBJ2-7,TRBV6-6,12,NA,CASSYHGYEQYF,TGTGCCAGCAGTTATCACGGCTACGAGCAGTACTTC
TRBD1,TRBJ1-1,TRBV28,14,NA,CASRFTTGGIEAFF,TGTGCCAGCAGGTTCACTACAGGGGGAATAGAAGCTTTCTTT
NA,TRBJ1-4,TRBV15,14,NA,CATSRDSSNEKLFF,TGTGCCACCAGCAGGGACAGCTCTAATGAAAAACTGTTTTTT
NA,TRBJ2-1,TRBV11-3,14,NA,CASSPRGVVWEQFF,TGTGCCAGCAGCCCCCGGGGTGTAGTTTGGGAGCAGTTCTTC
NA,TRBJ2-3,TRBV5-4,17,NA,CASSLEGLAHLTDTQYF,TGTGCCAGCAGCTTGGAGGGGCTAGCGCATCTCACAGATACGCAGTATTTT
NA,TRBJ1-2,TRBV19,13,few,CASTQTKYYGYTF,TGTGCCAGTACCCAGACAAAATACTATGGCTACACCTTC
TRBD2,TRBJ2-1,TRBV27,14,NA,CASSLGTSYNEQFF,TGTGCCAGCAGTTTAGGGACTAGCTACAATGAGCAGTTCTTC
NA,TRBJ2-1,TRBV7-9,15,NA,CASSFPGRGYNEQFF,TGTGCCAGCAGCTTCCCCGGGAGAGGGTACAATGAGCAGTTCTTC
NA,TRBJ1-2,TRBV28,12,NA,CASSLAAYGYTF,TGTGCCAGCAGTTTGGCGGCCTATGGCTACACCTTC